A single sample gave rise to the 14 T cell receptor beta chains below, sequenced in a study of OX40 agonist ivuxolimab in advanced cancers. Profiling relied on immunoSEQ multiplex PCR, and the TCRdb table lists in-frame clones only, not all of them. The sample shows 12,000 or so clones, about four fifths of them seen only once. The starting material was CD4+ or CD8+ T cells sorted from blood, obtained in a trial of the OX40 agonist ivuxolimab. The receptor set was obtained from an adult with an advanced solid tumor such as melanoma, head and neck, liver or kidney cancer.

The chain uses TRBV7-8 and TRBJ1-3; no definite D call. This CDR3 has 19 amino acids. The V and J ends lost 5 bases and 1 base respectively, with 24 bases between them. CDR1 is SGHVS and CDR2 is FQNEAQ in the germline V gene. CDR3 protein: CASSARVFWAGGSGNTIYF. The DNA of the CDR3 is TGTGCCAGCAGCGCTAGAGTCTTCTGGGCGGGAGGATCTGGAAACACCATATATTTT.

The chain joins TRBV9 to TRBJ2-1, with TRBD2 matching over 14 bases. The CDR3 runs to 15 residues. Looked up from germline, CDR1 is SGDLS and CDR2 is YYNGEE. The V and J ends lost 3 bases and 9 bases, in that order; junction bases with no gene match: 5. Here the CDR3 reads CASSGGLAGVLEQFF. The CDR3 DNA follows: TGTGCCAGCAGCGGGGGACTAGCGGGAGTGCTTGAGCAGTTCTTC. The complete variable domain, with remaining parts taken from reference TRBV9 and TRBJ2-1, reads DSGVTQTPKHLITATGQRVTLRCSPRSGDLSVYWYQQSLDQGLQFLIQYYNGEERAKGNILERFSAQQFPDLHSELNLSSLELGDSALYFCASSGGLAGVLEQFFGPGTRLTVL.

V gene TRBV18 combines with J gene TRBJ1-4; D is perhaps TRBD1 (5 bases). Germline loops: CDR1 KGHSH, CDR2 LQKENI. Between the trimmed V and J ends, which lost 3 bases and 0 bases, there was a span of 8 bases. There are 15 residues in the CDR3. The CDR3 region is CASSPGEATNEKLFF. CDR3 nucleotides: TGTGCCAGCTCACCGGGGGAAGCAACTAATGAAAAACTGTTTTTT.

The sample holds a few counts of this clone. V is TRBV19 and J is TRBJ1-6; 7 bases are shared with TRBD1. Germline V gene lookup returns CDR1 LNHDA and CDR2 SQIVND (reference sequence). With 3 bases clipped from V and 7 bases from J, the junction kept 6 bases outside the gene matches. The CDR3 sequence is 15 residues long. The CDR3 DNA reads as TGTGCCAGTAGTATGGTGACAGGGCTCAATTCACCCCTCCACTTT. It specifies CASSMVTGLNSPLHF.

The gene calls are TRBV19 and TRBJ2-2; D call uncertain. V was shortened by 3 bases and J by 4 bases, with 15 bases between the two germline ends. Germline assignment: CDR1 LNHDA and CDR2 SQIVND (reference sequence). The CDR3 has 16 amino acids. CDR3 nucleotide sequence: TGTGCCAGTAGTATCTGGCAGGTCTCGGCCACCGGGGAGCTGTTTTTT. Protein: CASSIWQVSATGELFF.

The chain uses TRBV23-1 and TRBJ2-1; TRBD2 might be the D (5 bases). TRBV23-1 counts as an open reading frame of uncertain function. Trimming left V 0 bases short and J 4 bases short, with 13 bases between. This CDR3 is built from 16 residues. CDR3 loop: CASSQSLGSKYNEQFF. CDR3 coding DNA: TGCGCCAGCAGTCAATCGTTAGGGAGTAAGTACAATGAGCAGTTCTTC.

V and J are TRBV4-2 and TRBJ2-1; TRBD2 aligns across 8 bases. The CDR3 consists of 16 residues. CDR1 and CDR2 (germline): LGHNA, YNFKEQ. V shed 0 bases, J shed 4 bases, and the junction held 5 bases outside the gene matches. The CDR3 DNA reads as TGTGCCAGCAGCCAAGAGACGGGACTAGTTTACAATGAGCAGTTCTTC. Its protein product is CASSQETGLVYNEQFF.

V is TRBV13 and J is TRBJ1-1, with D maybe TRBD1 (6 bases). V was pared by 5 bases and J by 2 bases, with 18 bases between. CDR1 is PRHDT and CDR2 is FYEKMQ in the germline V gene (reference sequence). This CDR3 region has 16 residues. CDR3 nucleotide sequence: TGTGCCAGCAGCCCTTACGACAGGAGGGGAAACACTGAAGCTTTCTTT. Protein sequence: CASSPYDRRGNTEAFF.

The chain is built from TRBV6-4 and TRBJ2-1; 7 bases match TRBD2. V shed 2 bases and J 0 bases; nucleotides not matched to a gene: 4. CDR1 is MRHNA and CDR2 is SNTAGT in the germline V gene. The CDR3 sequence is 16 residues long. The CDR3: CASSDTGTTSYNEQFF. CDR3 in DNA: TGTGCCAGCAGTGACACCGGGACTACCTCCTACAATGAGCAGTTCTTC.

This clone ranks as medium-sized. This sequence joins TRBV5-6 and TRBJ2-5; TRBD1 or TRBD2 may be the D gene (5 bases each). CDR3 length equals 16 residues. The V gene's germline CDR1 is SGHDT and CDR2 YYEEEE. Trimming shortened V by 3 bases and J by 1 base, and 16 bases separated the two germline ends. CDR3 bases: TGTGCCAGCAGCTCGCTTCGCAGGGAGATCCAAGAGACCCAGTACTTC. Protein sequence: CASSSLRREIQETQYF.

There are a few counts of this clone. The chain has TRBV28 and TRBJ2-7, with D possibly being TRBD2 (5 bases). The germline V and J ends were trimmed by 5 bases and 2 bases, with 13 bases remaining between them. Germline V gene data show CDR1 as MDHEN and CDR2 as SYDVKM. The CDR3 is made up of 14 amino acids. The CDR3 sequence: CASSDTAGAYEQYF. CDR3 DNA sequence: TGTGCCAGCAGTGATACAGCCGGGGCCTACGAGCAGTACTTC.

CDR3 nucleotide sequence: TGTGCTAGTGGTCGTGATGGACAGCTCTATGGCTACACCTTC. As protein: CASGRDGQLYGYTF. This chain uses TRBV12-5 with TRBJ1-2; D is possibly TRBD1 (6 bases). V lost 5 bases, J lost 4 bases, and 14 bases lay in between. CDR3 size: 14 residues. From germline, CDR1 is LGHNT and CDR2 FRNRAP.

The chain combines TRBV11-2 with TRBJ2-7, with D possibly TRBD2 on 6 matching bases. V was pared by 2 bases and J by 0 bases, with 14 bases between. The CDR3 runs 16 residues. Germline V CDR1 and CDR2: SGHAT, FQNNGV. CDR3 amino acids: CASSLIPRGFSYEQYF. The CDR3 nucleotides read TGTGCCAGCAGCTTAATCCCACGGGGGTTCTCCTACGAGCAGTACTTC.

Sample share makes this clone medium-sized (0.01 to 0.1%). Additional DNA sequences in this sample encode the identical CDR3. The V call is TRBV19, the J call TRBJ2-3, with TRBD2 as a possible D gene (5 bases). Trimming removed 1 base from V and 6 bases from J, with 8 bases in between. This CDR3 has 13 amino acids. CDR1 is LNHDA and CDR2 is SQIVND in the germline V gene (reference sequence). CDR3 nucleotides: TGTGCCAGTAGTATAGCGAGCGGTGATACGCAGTATTTT. Amino acid sequence: CASSIASGDTQYF.